The clone carrying this T cell receptor (beta chain) came up a few times. Its specificity is unknown. What was sequenced were expressed TCRB transcripts, since all of the isolated RNA had been reverse transcribed. The data were produced by immunoSEQ multiplex PCR, yet TCRdb's version contains in-frame clones alone and is incomplete. Of approximately 250,000 clones listed, roughly 24% are singletons. This specimen comes from a study of beta chain features in type 1 diabetes. V trimming: 5 bases; J trimming: 1 base; junction bases outside the gene matches: 7. This CDR3 contains 16 residues. CDR1 is LNHDA, CDR2 SQIVND, per germline (reference sequence). Points from the study as a whole: Type 1 diabetes patients showed a moderate but significant shortening of TCRB CDR3s in all four CD4+ subsets. VDJ junctions in type 1 diabetes patients carried more deletions and fewer insertions.

Sequenced material: naive CD4+ T cells from blood. This sequence joins TRBV19 and TRBJ2-5; 10 bases map to TRBD2. The sequence came from a young woman with type 1 diabetes. CDR3 sequence: CASSVGLAAVQETQYF. The DNA for the CDR3 is TGTGCCAGTAGTGTCGGACTAGCGGCTGTCCAAGAGACCCAGTACTTC.